A single T cell receptor (beta chain) is shown here with its context. Its antigen remains unidentified. At one end the junction does not follow the germline gene, possibly because of a read error. These data originate in a study of CD8 T cells in ankylosing spondylitis. General observations from the study: Reported data indicate significant enrichment of disease-linked clones within matched ankylosing spondylitis synovial fluid. Existing reports had already noted some motif variants in reactive arthritis synovial fluid and blood. For ankylosing spondylitis blood, a TCR beta motif of several highly homologous variants appeared characteristic.

CDR3 length: 11 residues. Each TCR beta library was made by quantitative 5'-RACE that incorporated molecular barcodes. TCRdb independently ran MiXCR on the 5' RACE reads; one entry per CDR3 protein. The table includes about 260,000 distinct CDR3 sequences, about 24% detected once. Sequencing used blood, either unsorted or a sorted T cell fraction (not recorded which). The chain links TRBV12-3 or TRBV12-4 to TRBJ2-3, with D uncertain. This TCR was sampled from a male donor with ankylosing spondylitis or in good health (not recorded which). The CDR3 region has the DNA TGTACCAGCAGCTCCACAGATACGCAGTATTTT. Translating gives CTSSSTDTQYF.